The clone carrying this TCR beta chain was detected ten times or more. The data are from a study of regulatory T cells in long-lasting Graves disease. V was cut by 3 bases and J by 0 bases, with 12 bases left in between. CDR3 size: 15 residues. Specified time point: newly diagnosed GD, antithyroid drugs for less than 3 months. PBMC-derived RNA was used for the TCR library. Construction of the TCR beta libraries employed iRepertoire HTBI primers in conjunction with Arm-PCR of CDR3 regions. TCRdb processed the multiplex PCR reads anew with MiXCR; each CDR3 protein has one entry. The sample comprises 450,000 to 700,000 distinct CDR3 sequences, less than 15% of which are singletons, and approximately 9.3% rests with the top ten. These same records also appear under a second study, on T cells in Graves' hyperthyroidism and ophthalmopathy.

The sequence derives from a man aged 25 to 40 with Graves disease. J is TRBJ2-7 and V is TRBV12-3 or TRBV12-4, with D perhaps TRBD2 (6 bases). The specimen comprised peripheral blood mononuclear cells (PBMCs), sampled at new diagnosis, from a patient treated with antithyroid drugs. The CDR3 is CASSLFGGSSYEQYF. Written as DNA, the CDR3 is TGTGCCAGCAGTTTGTTCGGGGGTAGCTCCTACGAGCAGTACTTC.